This TCR beta chain was obtained from a study of T cells after yellow fever vaccination. Study-level results: There was a small share of clonotypes that showed up in both the CD4 and CD8 compartments. A large majority of primary-vaccination clones showed up again after the booster (around 96% CD4, almost 90% CD8).

CDR3 length equals 14 residues. The germline V and J ends were trimmed by 8 bases and 10 bases, with 21 bases remaining between them. As for this clonotype: Its antigen remains unknown.

Researchers made TCR cDNA using 5'RACE template switching, and this step added a universal primer site and UMIs. MiXCR, applied by TCRdb to the 5' RACE reads, yields one record per CDR3 protein. Of about 340,000 distinct CDR3 sequences in the sample, under 5% were seen once. The chain is built from TRBV12-3 or TRBV12-4 and TRBJ2-1, with D possibly matching TRBD2 (7 bases). Sequenced material: PBMCs, taken 5 days after the yellow fever booster vaccination. The origin of this receptor is a man aged 18-30 years who received the YFV17D yellow fever vaccine. The CDR3: CASRPPGGRGEQFF. In DNA, the CDR3 is TGTGCCAGCCGCCCCCCGGGGGGCCGGGGAGAGCAGTTCTTC.